A single T cell receptor beta chain is shown here with its context. The antigen remains undetermined. This sample is part of a study of cytomegalovirus exposure and HLA in healthy donors. Study-wide results and caveats: In a later analysis, most CMV-associated TCR beta chains appeared HLA-restricted. In a later analysis, V- and J-gene trimming of beta chains associated with a DCLRE1C missense variant, replicated independently. Solely CMV serostatus was available to characterize immune exposure.

Use of 60 Vbeta and 13 Jbeta primers characterized the PCR. Some clones are missing from TCRdb's copy, which holds only in-frame ones; the method was immunoSEQ multiplex PCR. The sample records more than 130,000 clones, roughly 80% being singletons. The J segment lost 5 bases and the V segment lost 5 bases, leaving 10 bases of the junction unmatched. CDR3 length equals 16 residues. CDR1 is MNHEY and CDR2 is SMNVEV in the germline V gene (reference sequence). The chain couples TRBV27 to TRBJ2-7, with 12 bases fitting TRBD2. Sequencing input: PBMCs. This receptor was identified in a man in his forties or fifties in good health and CMV-seropositive. CDR3 coding DNA: TGTGCCAGCAGTAACCCCGGACTAGCGGGGTTACACGAGCAGTACTTC. Amino acids: CASSNPGLAGLHEQYF.